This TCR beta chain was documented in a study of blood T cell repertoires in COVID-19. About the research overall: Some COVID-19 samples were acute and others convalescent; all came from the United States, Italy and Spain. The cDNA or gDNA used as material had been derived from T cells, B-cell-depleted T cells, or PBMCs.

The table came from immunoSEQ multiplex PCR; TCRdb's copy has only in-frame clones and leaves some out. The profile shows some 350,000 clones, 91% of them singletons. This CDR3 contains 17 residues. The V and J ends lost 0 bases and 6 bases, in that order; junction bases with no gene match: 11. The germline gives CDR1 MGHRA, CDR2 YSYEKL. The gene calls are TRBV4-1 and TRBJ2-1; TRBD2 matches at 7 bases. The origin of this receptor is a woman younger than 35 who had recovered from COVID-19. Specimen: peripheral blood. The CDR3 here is CASSQDFFTSEINEQFF. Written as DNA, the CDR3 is TGCGCCAGCAGCCAAGATTTCTTCACTAGCGAGATCAATGAGCAGTTCTTC.